This T cell receptor beta chain was sequenced for a study of T cell responses to AZD1222 COVID-19 vaccine. Study-level points and caveats: Two AZD1222 administrations were followed by greater Spike-specific TCR breadth and depth.

This CDR3 is built from 15 residues. V was shortened by 5 bases and J by 4 bases, with 18 bases between the two germline ends. CDR1 and CDR2 from the germline V gene are SGHRS and YFSETQ. Note on this clone: The antigen remains unidentified.

Repertoires were generated with immunoSEQ multiplex PCR, while TCRdb's copy carries only in-frame clones and drops some. The sample lists over 100,000 clones, roughly 86% occurring once. The input for sequencing was peripheral blood, taken 28 days after the second AZD1222 dose. The sequence derives from an adult who received the AZD1222 COVID-19 vaccine. V usage is TRBV5-1 and J usage is TRBJ2-5; tentatively, D is TRBD2 (7 bases). This CDR3 reads CASSPDTGGRETQYF. In nucleotides, the CDR3 is TGCGCCAGCAGTCCCGACACGGGGGGCAGAGAGACCCAGTACTTC.